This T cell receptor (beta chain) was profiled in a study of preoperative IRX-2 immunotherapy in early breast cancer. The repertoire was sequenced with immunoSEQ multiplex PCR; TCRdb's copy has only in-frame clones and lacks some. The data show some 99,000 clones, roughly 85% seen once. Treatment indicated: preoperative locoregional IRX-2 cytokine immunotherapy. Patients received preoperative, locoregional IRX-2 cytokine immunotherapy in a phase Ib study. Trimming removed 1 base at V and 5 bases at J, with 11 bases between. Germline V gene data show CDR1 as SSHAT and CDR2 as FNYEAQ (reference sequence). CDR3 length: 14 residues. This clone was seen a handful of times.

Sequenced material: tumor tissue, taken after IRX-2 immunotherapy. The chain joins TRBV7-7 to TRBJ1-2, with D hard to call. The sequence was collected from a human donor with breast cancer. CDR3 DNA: TGTGCCAGCAGCTTAGTTTTGGGTGTGTATGGCTACACCTTC. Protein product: CASSLVLGVYGYTF.